Listed below are T cell receptor beta chains from one sample, sequenced in a study of blood T cell repertoires in COVID-19. Clones were sequenced by immunoSEQ multiplex PCR, and TCRdb holds only the in-frame ones, with some missing. Of over 200,000 clones detected, 88% appear once; the ten largest clones hold around 1.6%. Sequencing used peripheral blood. The source of these receptors is a man aged 18 to 29 with active or convalescent COVID-19. Each CDR3 is given with its conserved first and last residue. The order of the fields is D gene, clone size, V gene, J gene, CDR3 DNA, CDR3 protein. D genes are given only for firm matches. Size values are once, few and many counts, or a class for expanded clones, and some rows have none.

>TRBD1|-|TRBV27|TRBJ1-3
TGTGCCAGCAGTTTACGGCAGGGGGCGAGAAACACCATATATTTT
CASSLRQGARNTIYF
>-|-|TRBV10-3|TRBJ2-7
TGTGCCATCAGTGGGACTGGAAGCTCCTACGAGCAGTACTTC
CAISGTGSSYEQYF
>TRBD2|-|TRBV11-2|TRBJ2-3
TGTGCCAGCAGCCCTAGTGTGGTAGCGGGGGATACGCAGTATTTT
CASSPSVVAGDTQYF
>-|once|TRBV11-3|TRBJ2-7
TGTGCCAGCAGCTTAAGGCTAGGCTCCTACGAGCAGTACTTC
CASSLRLGSYEQYF
>TRBD2|-|TRBV2|TRBJ2-3
TGTGCCAGCACCGCGGGAGGGTCTGATACGCAGTATTTT
CASTAGGSDTQYF
>-|-|TRBV6-6|TRBJ1-1
TGTGCCAGCAGTCGAGAGGAAGCTTTCTTT
CASSREEAFF
>-|-|TRBV28|TRBJ1-2
TGTGCCAGCAGTTTGCAGCTTCGGGGAGGCTATGGCTACACCTTC
CASSLQLRGGYGYTF
>-|-|TRBV7-9|TRBJ2-3
TGTGCCAGCAGGCGGGACAGCCTCACAGATACGCAGTATTTT
CASRRDSLTDTQYF
>-|-|TRBV6-7|TRBJ2-7
TGTGCCAGCAGCTCACCACTACGGGAGTTCAGCTACGAGCAGTACTTC
CASSSPLREFSYEQYF
>TRBD2|-|TRBV27|TRBJ2-3
TGTGCCAGCAACGCGGGAGGCACAGATACGCAGTATTTT
CASNAGGTDTQYF
>-|-|TRBV19|TRBJ1-2
TGTGCCAGTAGTATACAGGAGGGAGGCTACACCTTC
CASSIQEGGYTF
>-|-|TRBV7-9|TRBJ2-7
TGTGCCAGCAGCTTAGTTTTCGACAGTTCCTACGAGCAGTACTTC
CASSLVFDSSYEQYF
>-|-|TRBV9|TRBJ2-1
TGTGCCAGCAGCGTAGGTCCCCGGGAGAACTACAATGAGCAGTTCTTC
CASSVGPRENYNEQFF
>-|-|TRBV4-2|TRBJ2-1
TGTGCCAGCAGCCAGGGGCGCGGGGTCAGCTCCTACAATGAGCAGTTCTTC
CASSQGRGVSSYNEQFF
>TRBD2|-|TRBV7-2|TRBJ2-3
TGTGCCAGCAGCTTAGTGGGACTAGCGGGGGATACGCAGTATTTT
CASSLVGLAGDTQYF
>-|once|TRBV27|TRBJ1-3
TGTGCCAGCAGTTTTGGACAGACTGGAAACACCATATATTTT
CASSFGQTGNTIYF
>-|-|TRBV7-9|TRBJ1-4
TGTGCCAGCAGCTTATTAGGGGGATCGACTAATGAAAAACTGTTTTTT
CASSLLGGSTNEKLFF
>-|-|TRBV19|TRBJ2-7
TGTGCCAGTAGTATCGGCAGGGGTTACGAGCAGTACTTC
CASSIGRGYEQYF
>TRBD2|-|TRBV29-1|TRBJ2-7
TGCAGCGTTGGGGGAGCGGGAGGGCTGCTCGAGCAGTACTTC
CSVGGAGGLLEQYF
>-|-|TRBV2|TRBJ2-5
TGTGCCAGCACCGCGAGGGAGACCCAGTACTTC
CASTARETQYF
>TRBD2|-|TRBV5-1|TRBJ2-1
TGCGCCAGCAGCCGAACGGGGGGGACGAGCTCCTACAATGAGCAGTTCTTC
CASSRTGGTSSYNEQFF
>-|-|TRBV27|TRBJ2-7
TGTGCCAGCAGGACCATGGGGGGAATACCCTACGAGCAGTACTTC
CASRTMGGIPYEQYF
>-|-|TRBV27|TRBJ2-3
TGTGCCAGCAGTTTATGGGAGCCGGGACGGCGGGGGCTCCACCACACAGATACGCAGTATTTT
CASSLWEPGRRGLHHTDTQYF
>-|-|TRBV9|TRBJ2-7
TGTGCCAGCAGCGTTAGCAGTCGATCCTACGAGCAGTACTTC
CASSVSSRSYEQYF
>-|-|TRBV3-1/TRBV3-2|TRBJ2-1
TGTGCCAGCAGCCAAGTAGGGGTGAATGAGCAGTTCTTC
CASSQVGVNEQFF
>TRBD1|few|TRBV6-5|TRBJ2-7
TGTGCCAGCAGGACAGGGGGCCAGGACGAGCAGTACTTC
CASRTGGQDEQYF
>-|few|TRBV28|TRBJ1-5
TGTGCCAGCAGCCCCCCCGCCGGTAGCAATCAGCCCCAGCATTTT
CASSPPAGSNQPQHF
>TRBD1|-|TRBV5-1|TRBJ2-7
TGCGCCAGCAGCGCGGGACAGGGGGCCTACGAGCAGTACTTC
CASSAGQGAYEQYF
>TRBD2|-|TRBV10-3|TRBJ2-1
TGTGCCATCAGTGAAAGCGGGGGGAGGTACAATGAGCAGTTCTTC
CAISESGGRYNEQFF
>TRBD1|-|TRBV9|TRBJ2-3
TGTGCCAGCAGTGACAGGGGGCCAAGCACAGATACGCAGTATTTT
CASSDRGPSTDTQYF
>-|-|TRBV5-5|TRBJ2-1
TGTGCCAGCAGCCCTAATCCGGTTAATGAGCAGTTCTTC
CASSPNPVNEQFF
>TRBD1|-|TRBV2|TRBJ1-6
TGTGCCAGCACCGGAGGGACAGGGAGATCACCCCTCCACTTT
CASTGGTGRSPLHF
>-|-|TRBV11-2|TRBJ2-5
TGTGCCAGCAGCTTAGATCGGGAGACCCAGTACTTC
CASSLDRETQYF
>TRBD2|few|TRBV28|TRBJ2-1
TGTGCCAGCAGTACCGGACTAGCGGGGTGGTTTGACAATGAGCAGTTCTTC
CASSTGLAGWFDNEQFF
>-|-|TRBV12-3/TRBV12-4|TRBJ2-1
TGTGCCAGCAGCGAACGAAGGGAGTCAGAGCAGTTCTTC
CASSERRESEQFF
>-|-|TRBV5-1|TRBJ2-1
TGCGCCAGCAGCTTGGCTGCGAGCTCCTACAATGAGCAGTTCTTC
CASSLAASSYNEQFF
>-|-|TRBV9|TRBJ1-3
TGTGCCAGCAGTGTACTAGGGGGCTCTGGAAACACCATATATTTT
CASSVLGGSGNTIYF
>TRBD1|few|TRBV28|TRBJ1-2
TGTGCCAGCAGTCCCTGGACAGGGGAGGATAGGGGCTACACCTTC
CASSPWTGEDRGYTF
>TRBD1|once|TRBV11-2|TRBJ2-7
TGTGCCAGCAGCTTCCCCGGGACAGGGGGCCAGCAGTACTTC
CASSFPGTGGQQYF
>-|-|TRBV7-2|TRBJ2-3
TGTGCCAGCAGCTTAGACAGGGGAGGAGGCGATACGCAGTATTTT
CASSLDRGGGDTQYF
>-|-|TRBV7-2|TRBJ1-1
TGTGCCAGCAGCTTGCTAGGGAACACTGAAGCTTTCTTT
CASSLLGNTEAFF
>TRBD2|-|TRBV7-2|TRBJ2-3
TGTGCCAGCAGCTTAGTGCTAGCGGGAGGCGGAGATACGCAGTATTTT
CASSLVLAGGGDTQYF
>-|-|TRBV9|TRBJ2-3
TGTGCCAGCAGCCCTGCGCAAACGATCGATACGCAGTATTTT
CASSPAQTIDTQYF
>TRBD1|-|TRBV9|TRBJ1-2
TGTGCCAGCAGCGAACAGGGGGCTGGGTATGGCTACACCTTC
CASSEQGAGYGYTF
>TRBD2|once|TRBV30|TRBJ2-2
TGTGCCTGGAGGCTAGCGGGAGGAACCGGGGAGCTGTTTTTT
CAWRLAGGTGELFF
>-|-|TRBV2|TRBJ2-7
TGTGCCAGCAGTGAGTTGGGCGTTAGGCAGGGTCACTACGAGCAGTACTTC
CASSELGVRQGHYEQYF
>-|-|TRBV12-3/TRBV12-4|TRBJ1-1
TGTGCCAGCAGTTTATCTCCCCGGACTGAAGCTTTCTTT
CASSLSPRTEAFF
>TRBD1|-|TRBV30|TRBJ1-6
TGTGCCGCAAAGACCGACAGGGCTGGTTCACCCCTCCACTTT
CAAKTDRAGSPLHF
>-|-|TRBV27|TRBJ2-1
TGTGCCAGCAGTTCTGAGGGCAGCTCCTACAATGAGCAGTTCTTC
CASSSEGSSYNEQFF
>-|once|TRBV9|TRBJ2-7
TGTGCCAGCAGCGTAGTGGGGGCCTCCGAGCAGTACTTC
CASSVVGASEQYF
>-|-|TRBV25-1|TRBJ1-2
TGTGCCAGCAGTGACCGGGGGGCCTATGGCTACACCTTC
CASSDRGAYGYTF
>TRBD1|few|TRBV10-3|TRBJ1-2
TGTGCCATCAGTGAGGACAGGGGAAACTATGGCTACACCTTC
CAISEDRGNYGYTF
>-|-|TRBV5-4|TRBJ2-2
TGTGCCAGCAGCTTGGGTGGGCAGAACACCGGGGAGCTGTTTTTT
CASSLGGQNTGELFF
>-|-|TRBV5-1|TRBJ1-1
TGCGCCAGCAGCTTGGCCGGACTCTCAGAAGCTTTCTTT
CASSLAGLSEAFF
>-|-|TRBV21-1|TRBJ1-1
TGTGCCAGCAGCAAAGGGGCCGGGACAGGGGGCTCGGACACTGAAGCTTTCTTT
CASSKGAGTGGSDTEAFF